The source of this TCR beta chain is a study of blood T cell repertoires in COVID-19. Study context: The United States, Italy and Spain provided the acute and convalescent COVID-19 samples.

Method: immunoSEQ multiplex PCR; TCRdb's copy keeps in-frame clones and lacks some. Of about 400,000 clones in the sample, around nine tenths were seen once. Everyone who took part was 18 to 89 years old, and they came from about 25 US areas. Participants were placed into cohorts based on the clinical history they reported. V was shortened by 5 bases and J by 5 bases, with 16 bases between the two germline ends. Germline CDR1 is SGHTA and CDR2 is FQGNSA. The CDR3 is made up of 15 amino acids. The sequence derives from a woman under 30 with acute COVID-19. The sample was PBMCs or T cells enriched from blood (not recorded which). V gene TRBV7-2 combines with J gene TRBJ1-5; unclear D gene. The CDR3 loop reads CASSKGQAWDQPQHF. The CDR3 region has the DNA TGTGCCAGCAGCAAAGGCCAGGCTTGGGATCAGCCCCAGCATTTT.